Shown below are 10 T cell receptor beta chains from a single sample sequenced in a study of siplizumab effects on memory and regulatory T cells. Sequencing was performed with immunoSEQ multiplex PCR; in TCRdb, only in-frame clones are kept and a portion is missing. Here the sample spans about 56,000 clones, 95% to 98% being singletons. Sequences were obtained from naive CD8+ T cells sorted from blood. The receptors were gathered from a human donor in good health.

The chain employs TRBV28 and TRBJ2-1; TRBD2 aligns across 9 bases. CDR1 and CDR2 from the germline V gene are MDHEN and SYDVKM. J gave up 6 bases and V 2 bases, and 5 bases lay outside the gene matches. The CDR3 is made up of 15 amino acids. The DNA for the CDR3 is TGTGCCAGCAGTTTAATACTAGCGGGTCCCAATGAGCAGTTCTTC. Its translation: CASSLILAGPNEQFF.

The chain links TRBV12-5 to TRBJ2-3, with D maybe TRBD2 (6 bases). The V end lost 4 bases, the J end lost 6 bases, and 14 bases lay between the germline ends. The CDR3 consists of 14 residues. Germline V gene data show CDR1 as LGHNT and CDR2 as FRNRAP. This CDR3 reads CASGSGENVDTQYF. The CDR3 DNA sequence: TGTGCTAGTGGTTCGGGGGAGAACGTGGATACGCAGTATTTT.

This chain joins TRBV13 and TRBJ2-3; no definite D call. The germline CDR1 and CDR2 sequences are PRHDT and FYEKMQ (reference sequence). Trimming stripped 5 bases from V and 6 bases from J, with 6 bases between. This CDR3 is built from 11 residues. The DNA of the CDR3 is TGTGCCAGCAGCCAGAACGATACGCAGTATTTT. This encodes CASSQNDTQYF. The whole variable domain, remainder taken from reference TRBV13 and TRBJ2-3, is AAGVIQSPRHLIKEKRETATLKCYPIPRHDTVYWYQQGPGQDPQFLISFYEKMQSDKGSIPDRFSAQQFSDYHSELNMSSLELGDSALYFCASSQNDTQYFGPGTRLTVL.

This clone came up once. The rearrangement links TRBV14 to TRBJ2-1; perhaps TRBD2 as D (6 bases). The length of the CDR3 is 13 residues. Germline V gene lookup returns CDR1 SGHDN and CDR2 FVKESK. The ends were cut back, 8 bases at V and 3 bases at J, with 11 bases in the middle. The CDR3 sequence: CASGGSGYNEQFF. The CDR3 nucleotides read TGTGCCAGCGGTGGTAGCGGCTACAATGAGCAGTTCTTC. Full variable domain (rest looked up from reference TRBV14 and TRBJ2-1): EAGVTQFPSHSVIEKGQTVTLRCDPISGHDNLYWYRRVMGKEIKFLLHFVKESKQDESGMPNNRFLAERTGGTYSTLKVQPAELEDSGVYFCASGGSGYNEQFFGPGTRLTVL.

This chain uses TRBV27 with TRBJ1-1; unclear D gene. CDR1 and CDR2 from the germline V gene are MNHEY and SMNVEV (reference sequence). CDR3 length: 12 residues. V gave up 7 bases and J gave up 5 bases, with 11 bases separating them. CDR3 protein: CASTSEGTEAFF. The DNA for the CDR3 is TGTGCCAGCACCTCGGAGGGAACTGAAGCTTTCTTT.

The chain is built from TRBV2 and TRBJ1-6; D is perhaps TRBD1 (6 bases). Germline CDR1 and CDR2: SNHLY and FYNNEI. CDR3 size: 14 residues. The ends were cut back, 3 bases at V and 7 bases at J, with 10 bases in the middle. This chain's CDR3 is CASSDGGYNSPLHF. The CDR3 coding sequence is TGTGCCAGCAGTGACGGGGGCTACAATTCACCCCTCCACTTT.

The V gene is TRBV6-1, the J gene TRBJ1-5, with D possibly being TRBD1 (6 bases). CDR1 and CDR2 (germline): MNHNS, SASEGT. The CDR3 has 16 amino acids. V was pared by 1 base and J by 4 bases, with 14 bases between. CDR3 sequence (DNA): TGTGCCAGCAGTGAAGGGGGGACATTTCGAAATCAGCCCCAGCATTTT. Encoded protein: CASSEGGTFRNQPQHF.

This rearrangement joins TRBV7-9 to TRBJ2-7, with 7 nucleotides matching TRBD1. Germline lookup yields CDR1 SEHNR and CDR2 FQNEAQ (reference sequence). The V and J ends lost 5 bases and 3 bases, in that order; junction bases with no gene match: 4. This CDR3 is built from 13 residues. CDR3 loop: CASSLGTVYEQYF. CDR3 in DNA: TGTGCCAGCAGCCTAGGGACAGTCTACGAGCAGTACTTC. The whole variable domain, remainder taken from reference TRBV7-9 and TRBJ2-7, is DTGVSQNPRHKITKRGQNVTFRCDPISEHNRLYWYRQTLGQGPEFLTYFQNEAQLEKSRLLSDRFSAERPKGSFSTLEIQRTEQGDSAMYLCASSLGTVYEQYFGPGTRLTVT.

The chain joins TRBV15 to TRBJ2-2; 7 positions agree with TRBD1. The CDR3 spans 17 residues. V lost 1 base to trimming and J lost 6 bases; unmatched junction nucleotides: 11. From germline, CDR1 is LNHNV and CDR2 YYDKDF (reference sequence). The CDR3 here is CATSRGVQGVGPGELFF. The CDR3 DNA reads as TGTGCCACCAGCAGAGGGGTCCAGGGGGTAGGCCCCGGGGAGCTGTTTTTT.

The chain employs TRBV27 and TRBJ2-5, with 9 bases aligning to TRBD1. Germline CDR1 MNHEY, CDR2 SMNVEV (reference sequence). The CDR3 length is 15 residues. Trimming at V came to 3 bases and at J to 4 bases, leaving 6 bases not matched to a gene. The CDR3 here is CASSFGTGRGETQYF. DNA of the CDR3: TGTGCCAGCAGTTTTGGGACAGGGAGGGGAGAGACCCAGTACTTC.